This T cell receptor (beta chain) was documented in a study of CD8+ T cells in alopecia areata. cDNA reverse transcribed from extracted RNA served as the sequencing template. Profiling relied on immunoSEQ multiplex PCR, and the TCRdb table lists in-frame clones only, not all of them. The data contain some 170,000 clones, 67% of them seen just once; the ten biggest clones take up over 10%. Samples from alopecia areata patients were lesional scalp punch biopsies and peripheral blood. The CDR3 consists of 14 residues. Germline values: CDR1 PRHDT, CDR2 FYEKMQ (reference sequence). As to this clone: One end of the junction fails to match germline, which may point to a read error.

The rearrangement links TRBV13 to TRBJ2-4, with 7 bases fitting TRBD1. The TCR sequence derives from a human donor with alopecia areata. The sequenced sample was CD8+ T cells sorted from blood, obtained at week 0. In nucleotides, the CDR3 is TGTGCCAGCAGTCTAGGGCCTACAGGGGACGGAGTGGACTTC. Translation: CASSLGPTGDGVDF.